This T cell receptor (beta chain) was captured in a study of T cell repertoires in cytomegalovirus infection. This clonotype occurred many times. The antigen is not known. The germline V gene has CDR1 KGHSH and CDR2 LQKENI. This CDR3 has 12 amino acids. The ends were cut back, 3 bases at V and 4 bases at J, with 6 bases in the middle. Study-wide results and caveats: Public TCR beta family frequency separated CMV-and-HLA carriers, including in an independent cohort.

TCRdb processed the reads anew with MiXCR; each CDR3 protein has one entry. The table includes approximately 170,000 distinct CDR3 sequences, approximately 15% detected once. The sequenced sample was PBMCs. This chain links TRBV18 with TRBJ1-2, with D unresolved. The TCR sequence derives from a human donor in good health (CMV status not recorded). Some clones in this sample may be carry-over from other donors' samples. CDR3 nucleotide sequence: TGTGCCAGCTCACCGCAGACCTATGGCTACACCTTC. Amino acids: CASSPQTYGYTF.